This TCR beta chain comes out of a study of shared clonotypes between healthy human individuals. TCRdb's copy holds only in-frame clones and misses some; the assay was immunoSEQ multiplex PCR. The table lists roughly 2 million clones, about 95% of them singletons, with roughly 1.1% in the top ten. CDR1 is SGHDT, CDR2 YYEEEE, per germline. This CDR3 has 16 residues. Trimming took 0 bases from V and 7 from J; bases not matched to a gene: 10. Selected positively for CCR7 and CD45RO-negative, naive CD8 cells excluded terminally differentiated effector memory CD45RA+ cells. Adults of Caucasian background living in Nashville, Tennessee made up all donors.

Source material: naive CD8+ T cells sorted from blood. The chain has TRBV5-6 and TRBJ2-3; TRBD2 matches at 8 bases. The sequence was obtained from a man aged 18 to 29 in good health. CDR3 nucleotides: TGTGCCAGCAGCTTGGGGGCGGGGGGCCTCCGAAATACGCAGTATTTT. It encodes CASSLGAGGLRNTQYF.